The following is a T cell receptor beta chain sequence with its context. As yet, its antigen is unknown. This CDR3 contains 12 residues. V lost 3 bases, J lost 5 bases, and 4 bases lay in between. Germline values: CDR1 SNHLY, CDR2 FYNNEI. RNA was extracted and reverse transcribed into cDNA as the sequencing template. Produced via immunoSEQ multiplex PCR; TCRdb's table is partial and in-frame only. Of roughly 150,000 clones in the sample, 45% to 60% were seen once. The treatment: oral pan-JAK inhibitor, 5-10 mg twice daily. The data were taken from a study of CD8+ T cells in alopecia areata. Study as a whole: Treated patients were given oral tofacitinib, which was dosed at 5 to 10 mg twice daily.

Findings and limits, study-wide: TCRs were shared less clearly across patients than in mice, possibly for HLA-related reasons. Expanded CD8+ clones among the top 100, and scalp clonality, were significantly decreased by tofacitinib.

The clonotype was recovered from a human donor with alopecia areata. The genes are TRBV2 and TRBJ1-4; D remains unclear. The sequenced sample was CD8+ T cells sorted from blood, obtained at week 4, from a patient treated with tofacitinib. The CDR3 DNA reads as TGTGCCAGCAGTGAGGAGAATGAAAAACTGTTTTTT. Translation gives CASSEENEKLFF.